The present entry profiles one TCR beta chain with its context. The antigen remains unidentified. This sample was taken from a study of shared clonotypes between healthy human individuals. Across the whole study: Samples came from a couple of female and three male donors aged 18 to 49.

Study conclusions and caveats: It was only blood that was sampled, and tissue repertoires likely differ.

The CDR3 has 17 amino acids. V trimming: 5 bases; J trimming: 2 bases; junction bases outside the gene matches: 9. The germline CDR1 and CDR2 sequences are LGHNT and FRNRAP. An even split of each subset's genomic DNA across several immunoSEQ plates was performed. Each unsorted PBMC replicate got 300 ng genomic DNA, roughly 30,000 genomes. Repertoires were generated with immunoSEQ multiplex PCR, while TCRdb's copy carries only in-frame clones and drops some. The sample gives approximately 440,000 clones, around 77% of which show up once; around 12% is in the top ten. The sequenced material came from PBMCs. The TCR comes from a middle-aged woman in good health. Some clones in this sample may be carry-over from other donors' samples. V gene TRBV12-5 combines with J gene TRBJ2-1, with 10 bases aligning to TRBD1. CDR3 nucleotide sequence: TGTGCTAGTGGTCTGCGGGACAGGGGTATCGCCTACAATGAGCAGTTCTTC. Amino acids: CASGLRDRGIAYNEQFF.